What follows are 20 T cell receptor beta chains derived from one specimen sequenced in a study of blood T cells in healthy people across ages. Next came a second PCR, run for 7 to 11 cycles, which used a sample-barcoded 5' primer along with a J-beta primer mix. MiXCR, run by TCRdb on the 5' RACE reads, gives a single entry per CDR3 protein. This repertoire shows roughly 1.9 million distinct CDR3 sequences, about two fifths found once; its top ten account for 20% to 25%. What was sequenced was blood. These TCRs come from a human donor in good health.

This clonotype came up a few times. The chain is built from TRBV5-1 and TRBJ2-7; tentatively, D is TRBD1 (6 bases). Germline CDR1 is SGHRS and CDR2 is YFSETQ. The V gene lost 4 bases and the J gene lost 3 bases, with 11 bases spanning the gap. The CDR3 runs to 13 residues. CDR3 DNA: TGCGCCAGCAGCGCCGGACAGCGCTACGAGCAGTACTTC. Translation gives CASSAGQRYEQYF.

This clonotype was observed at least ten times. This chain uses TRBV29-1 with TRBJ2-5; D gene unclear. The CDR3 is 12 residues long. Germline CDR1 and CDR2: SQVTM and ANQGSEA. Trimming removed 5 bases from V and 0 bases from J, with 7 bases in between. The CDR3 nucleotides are TGCAGCGTTTTCGGGTACCAAGAGACCCAGTACTTC. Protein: CSVFGYQETQYF.

CDR3 sequence (DNA): TGTGCCAGCAGCCAAGAGTCCAGGCAGTCGGCACCCCTCCACTTT. Amino acid sequence: CASSQESRQSAPLHF. The V and J genes are TRBV4-2 and TRBJ1-6; D gene uncertain. V was clipped by 0 bases and J by 11 bases, with 14 bases between them. The CDR3 is 15 residues long. The germline V gene has CDR1 LGHNA and CDR2 YNFKEQ.

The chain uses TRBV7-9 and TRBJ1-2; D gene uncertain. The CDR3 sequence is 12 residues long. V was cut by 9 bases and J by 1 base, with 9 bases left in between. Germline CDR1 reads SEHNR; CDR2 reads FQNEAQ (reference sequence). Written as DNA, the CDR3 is TGTGCCAGTTATGAGAGTAACTATGGCTACACCTTC. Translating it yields CASYESNYGYTF.

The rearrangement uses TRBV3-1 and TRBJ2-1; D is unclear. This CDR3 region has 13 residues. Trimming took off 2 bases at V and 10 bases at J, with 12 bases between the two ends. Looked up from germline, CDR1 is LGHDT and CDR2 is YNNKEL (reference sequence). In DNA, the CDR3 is TGTGCCAGCAGCCAATCCCCAGACTGGGAGCAGTTCTTC. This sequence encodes CASSQSPDWEQFF.

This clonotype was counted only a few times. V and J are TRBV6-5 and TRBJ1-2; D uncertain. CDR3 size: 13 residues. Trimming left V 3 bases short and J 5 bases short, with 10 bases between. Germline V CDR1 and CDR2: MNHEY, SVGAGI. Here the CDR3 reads CASSYDRVYGYTF. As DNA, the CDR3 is TGTGCCAGCAGTTATGATCGAGTGTATGGCTACACCTTC.

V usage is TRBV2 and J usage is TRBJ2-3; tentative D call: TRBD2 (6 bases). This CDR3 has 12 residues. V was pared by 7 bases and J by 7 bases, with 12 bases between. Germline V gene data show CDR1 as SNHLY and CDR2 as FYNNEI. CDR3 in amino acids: CASMGLQYTQYF. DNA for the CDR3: TGTGCCAGCATGGGACTCCAGTATACGCAGTATTTT.

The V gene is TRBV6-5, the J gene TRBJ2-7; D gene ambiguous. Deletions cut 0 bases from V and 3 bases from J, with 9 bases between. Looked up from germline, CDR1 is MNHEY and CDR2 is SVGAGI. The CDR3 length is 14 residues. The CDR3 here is CASSYSRDNYEQYF. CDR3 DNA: TGTGCCAGCAGTTACTCGAGAGACAACTACGAGCAGTACTTC.

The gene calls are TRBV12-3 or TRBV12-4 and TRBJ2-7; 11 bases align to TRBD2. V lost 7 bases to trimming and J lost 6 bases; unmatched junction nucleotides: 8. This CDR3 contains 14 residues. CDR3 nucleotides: TGTGCCAGCACCGGTCTAGCGGGGGGCGGCGAGCAGTACTTC. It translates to CASTGLAGGGEQYF.

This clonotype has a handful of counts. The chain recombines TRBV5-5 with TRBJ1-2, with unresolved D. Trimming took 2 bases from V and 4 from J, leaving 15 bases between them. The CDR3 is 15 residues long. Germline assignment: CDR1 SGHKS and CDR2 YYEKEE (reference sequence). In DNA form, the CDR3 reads TGTGCCAGCAGCTTCGGGCCCCCAGCGGGCTATGGCTACACCTTC. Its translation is CASSFGPPAGYGYTF.

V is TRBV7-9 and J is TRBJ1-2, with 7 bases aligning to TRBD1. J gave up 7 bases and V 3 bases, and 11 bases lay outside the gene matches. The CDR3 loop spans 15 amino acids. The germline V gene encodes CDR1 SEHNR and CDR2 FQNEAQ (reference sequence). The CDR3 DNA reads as TGTGCCAGCAGCTTTGTACAGGGGCTCTATGGTGGCTACACCTTC. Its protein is CASSFVQGLYGGYTF.

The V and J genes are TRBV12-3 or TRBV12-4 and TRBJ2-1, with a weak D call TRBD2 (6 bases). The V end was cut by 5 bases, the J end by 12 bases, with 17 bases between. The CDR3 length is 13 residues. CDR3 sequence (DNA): TGTGCCAGCAGTCTAGGTCAGGACTATGCGCAGTTCTTC. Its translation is CASSLGQDYAQFF.

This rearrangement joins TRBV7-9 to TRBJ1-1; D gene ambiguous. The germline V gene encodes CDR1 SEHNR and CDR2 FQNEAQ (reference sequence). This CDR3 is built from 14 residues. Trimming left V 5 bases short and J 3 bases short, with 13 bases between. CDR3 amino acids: CASSRTTLYTEAFF. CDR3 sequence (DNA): TGTGCCAGCAGCCGAACGACTTTATACACTGAAGCTTTCTTT.

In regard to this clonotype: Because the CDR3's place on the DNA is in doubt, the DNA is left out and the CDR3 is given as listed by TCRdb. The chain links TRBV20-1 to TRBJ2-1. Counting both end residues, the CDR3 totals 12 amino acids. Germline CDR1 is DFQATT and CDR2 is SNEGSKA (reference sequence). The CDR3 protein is CSTSDVYNEQFF.

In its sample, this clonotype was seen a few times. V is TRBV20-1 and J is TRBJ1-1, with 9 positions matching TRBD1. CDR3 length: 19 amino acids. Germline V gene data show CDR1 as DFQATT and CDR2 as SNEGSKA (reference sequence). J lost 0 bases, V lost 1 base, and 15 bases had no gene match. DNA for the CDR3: TGCAGTGCTAGAGTAATAAACCGGGACAGGGTGTTCATGAACACTGAAGCTTTCTTT. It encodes CSARVINRDRVFMNTEAFF.

The CDR3 protein is CASTRDSLPLHF. CDR3 in DNA: TGTGCCAGCACCCGGGACAGCCTACCCCTCCACTTT. The chain carries TRBV12-3 or TRBV12-4 and TRBJ1-6; 7 bases agree with TRBD1. There are 12 residues in the CDR3. The J segment lost 12 bases and the V segment lost 7 bases, leaving 6 bases of the junction unmatched.

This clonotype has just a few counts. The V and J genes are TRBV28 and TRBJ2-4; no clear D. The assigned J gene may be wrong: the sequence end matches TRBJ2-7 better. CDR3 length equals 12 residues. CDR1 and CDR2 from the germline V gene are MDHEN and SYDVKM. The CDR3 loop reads CASTKTVDEQYF. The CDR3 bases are TGTGCCAGCACTAAAACAGTGGACGAGCAGTACTTC.

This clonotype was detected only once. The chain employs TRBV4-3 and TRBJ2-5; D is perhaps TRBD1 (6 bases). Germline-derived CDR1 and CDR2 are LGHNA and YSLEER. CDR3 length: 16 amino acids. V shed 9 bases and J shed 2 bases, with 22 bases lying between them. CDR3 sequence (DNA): TGCGCCAGAAGCGCGCTTTACGGGACACCACAAGAGACCCAGTACTTC. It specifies CARSALYGTPQETQYF.

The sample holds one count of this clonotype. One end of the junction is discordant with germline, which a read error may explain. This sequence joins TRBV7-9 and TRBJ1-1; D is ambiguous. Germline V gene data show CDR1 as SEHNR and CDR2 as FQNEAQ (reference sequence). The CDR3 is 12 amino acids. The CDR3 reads CASSIAGTEAFF. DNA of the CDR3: TGTGCCAGCAGCATAGCTGGAACTGAAGCTTTCTTT. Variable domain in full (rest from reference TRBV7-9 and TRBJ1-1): DTGVSQNPRHKITKRGQNVTFRCDPISEHNRLYWYRQTLGQGPEFLTYFQNEAQLEKSRLLSDRFSAERPKGSFSTLEIQRTEQGDSAMYLCASSIAGTEAFFGQGTRLTVV.

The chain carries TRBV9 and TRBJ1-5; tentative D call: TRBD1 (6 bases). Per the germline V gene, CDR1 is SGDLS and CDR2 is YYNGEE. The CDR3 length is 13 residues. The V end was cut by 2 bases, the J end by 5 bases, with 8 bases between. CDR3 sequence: CASSVAGDQPQHF. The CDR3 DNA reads TGTGCCAGCAGCGTGGCAGGGGATCAGCCCCAGCATTTT.